This T cell receptor beta chain was captured in a study of blood T cells in healthy people across ages. A second PCR, run for roughly 7 to 12 cycles, used a sample-barcoded 5' primer plus a J-beta primer mix. One entry per CDR3 protein, called by TCRdb with MiXCR from the 5' RACE reads. The table includes roughly 930,000 distinct CDR3 sequences, 48% detected once. General study results and limits: Per million T cells, TCR beta diversity dropped about linearly as age rose. There was a strong correlation between TCR beta diversity and naive T cell percentage.

This clonotype was observed a few times. Its specificity is not known. Trimming removed 6 bases at V and 0 bases at J, with 11 bases between. The CDR3 is 14 residues long. Germline values: CDR1 MGHDK, CDR2 SYGVNS. The sample comprised blood. This clonotype originated in a man between 25 and 39 years old in good health. The V and J genes are TRBV25-1 and TRBJ1-1; D ambiguous. CDR3 coding DNA: TGTGCCAGCAGCGCGGACGAATTGAACACTGAAGCTTTCTTT. Its protein is CASSADELNTEAFF.